What follows is one T cell receptor (beta chain) and its context. Antigen: not known. V lost 5 bases, J lost 4 bases, and 11 bases lay in between. CDR1 and CDR2 from the germline V gene are MNHEY and SVGAGI. This CDR3 is built from 13 residues. This sample was taken from a study of STAT5B mutations in CD4+ large granular lymphocyte leukemia. Findings and limits, study-wide: Patient CD4-sorted repertoires stayed more clonal than healthy ones after leukemic-clone removal. 8/27 top patient clones versus 2/35 control clones were TRBV06-family. Over 20% of private leukemic clonotypes occurred rarely in other patients' non-leukemic repertoires.

Measured with immunoSEQ multiplex PCR; TCRdb has only the in-frame clones, and not every one. The sample lists more than 30,000 clones; 85% to 90% were seen once. The TCR was taken from a human donor in good health. Input material: CD4+ T cells from blood buffy coats. The chain couples TRBV6-5 to TRBJ1-2; the D is unclear. In nucleotides, the CDR3 is TGTGCCAGCAGTGACGACACTACCTATGGCTACACCTTC. This gives the protein CASSDDTTYGYTF.